These 20 T cell receptor beta chains were all obtained from the same sample, sequenced in a study of T-cell reconstitution after alpha-beta-depleted transplantation in children. Library preparation (for TCRbeta) was performed with unique molecular identifiers. TCRdb re-analysed the PCR reads in MiXCR, keeping a single row per CDR3 protein. The table includes about 16,000 distinct CDR3 sequences, about 7.7% detected once. Sample: PBMCs, mostly from graft donor cells, taken 60 days after TCRalphabeta/CD19-depleted stem cell transplant. All receptors derive from a boy under two years old who had a stem cell transplant for Wiskott-Aldrich syndrome, so the T cells may come from the graft donor.

In this sample, this clonotype turned up a few times. This chain links TRBV9 with TRBJ2-2, with 9 bases lining up with TRBD1. Germline CDR1 SGDLS, CDR2 YYNGEE. V lost 0 bases, J lost 4 bases, and 1 base stayed unmatched. The CDR3 is made up of 15 amino acids. For the CDR3, the DNA is TGTGCCAGCAGCGTAGAGACAGGGGGCACCGGGGAGCTGTTTTTT. Amino acid sequence: CASSVETGGTGELFF.

Relative to its sample, this clonotype is medium-sized. This rearrangement joins TRBV27 to TRBJ1-1; D call uncertain. CDR3 length: 11 amino acids. CDR1 MNHEY and CDR2 SMNVEV come from the germline V gene (reference sequence). Trimming stripped 4 bases from V and 11 bases from J, with 11 bases between. CDR3 residues: CASSSPRRAFF. The CDR3 coding sequence is TGTGCCAGCAGTTCTCCCAGGAGGGCTTTCTTT.

The sample holds many counts of this clonotype. The chain carries TRBV14 and TRBJ2-3, with 9 bases that match TRBD2. V shed 5 bases and J 3 bases; nucleotides not matched to a gene: 9. This CDR3 comprises 16 residues. Germline-derived CDR1 and CDR2 are SGHDN and FVKESK. The CDR3 loop is CASSYLAGVATDTQYF. The CDR3 nucleotides are TGTGCCAGCAGCTACTTAGCGGGAGTAGCGACAGATACGCAGTATTTT. Drawing the rest from reference TRBV14 and TRBJ2-3, the complete variable domain is EAGVTQFPSHSVIEKGQTVTLRCDPISGHDNLYWYRRVMGKEIKFLLHFVKESKQDESGMPNNRFLAERTGGTYSTLKVQPAELEDSGVYFCASSYLAGVATDTQYFGPGTRLTVL.

A remark on this clonotype: A much bigger clone sits one base away, suggesting this may be a read error. CDR3 sequence reads: CAISDFGHTF. The CDR3 DNA sequence: TGTGCCATCAGTGATTTTGGCCACACCTTC. J is TRBJ1-2 and V is TRBV10-3; no clear D. The CDR3 has 10 residues. Germline CDR1 ENHRY, CDR2 SYGVKD.

This clonotype is termed large. The chain has TRBV10-3 and TRBJ1-1; 8 bases line up with TRBD1. Germline V gene data show CDR1 as ENHRY and CDR2 as SYGVKD. The CDR3 length is 16 residues. J was trimmed by 1 base and V by 10 bases; bases with no gene match: 14. The CDR3 DNA is TGTGCCACCTTAACCGGAGGACAGGGAGGGAACACTGAAGCTTTCTTT. Translation: CATLTGGQGGNTEAFF.

Ten or more counts support this clonotype. The chain employs TRBV9 and TRBJ2-3, with 9 bases fitting TRBD2. Germline V gene lookup returns CDR1 SGDLS and CDR2 YYNGEE. The CDR3 contains 15 residues. V shed 4 bases, J shed 3 bases, and the junction held 6 bases outside the gene matches. CDR3: CASSISGSGTDTQYF. The CDR3 DNA sequence: TGTGCCAGCAGCATTAGCGGGAGCGGAACAGATACGCAGTATTTT. Full variable domain (missing parts from reference TRBV9 and TRBJ2-3): DSGVTQTPKHLITATGQRVTLRCSPRSGDLSVYWYQQSLDQGLQFLIQYYNGEERAKGNILERFSAQQFPDLHSELNLSSLELGDSALYFCASSISGSGTDTQYFGPGTRLTVL.

This clonotype turned up a few times. One end of the junction fails to match germline, which may point to a read error. V is TRBV24-1 and J is TRBJ2-1, with 14 bases matching TRBD2. Germline CDR1 KGHDR, CDR2 SFDVKD. This CDR3 has 21 amino acids. The CDR3 region is CAASDPGTSGGRFSSYNEQFF. CDR3 coding DNA: TGTGCCGCCAGTGATCCCGGGACTAGCGGGGGCCGATTTAGCTCCTACAATGAGCAGTTCTTC.

The table lists this clonotype with many counts. The chain is built from TRBV10-2 and TRBJ2-1, with D perhaps matching TRBD2 (6 bases). The ends were cut back, 6 bases at V and 1 base at J, with 10 bases in the middle. CDR3 length: 14 residues. Germline V gives CDR1 WSHSY, CDR2 SAAADI. The CDR3 DNA reads TGCGCCAGCAGGAACGGGAGTTCCTACAATGAGCAGTTCTTC. Its translation is CASRNGSSYNEQFF.

Many counts were recorded for this clonotype. V gene TRBV10-2 combines with J gene TRBJ1-5; weak D call: TRBD1 (6 bases). The CDR3 is 15 amino acids. CDR1 and CDR2 from the germline V gene are WSHSY and SAAADI. Trimming shortened V by 2 bases and J by 7 bases, and 15 bases separated the two germline ends. CDR3 sequence: CASSEKAGVLQPQHF. Here the CDR3 DNA reads TGCGCCAGCAGTGAGAAGGCAGGGGTTTTACAGCCCCAGCATTTT.

The chain has TRBV20-1 and TRBJ2-5; 7 bases align to TRBD2. Per germline, CDR1 DFQATT and CDR2 SNEGSKA (reference sequence). This CDR3 comprises 14 residues. J gave up 2 bases and V 5 bases, and 8 bases lay outside the gene matches. The CDR3: CSALSGATQETQYF. Written as DNA, the CDR3 is TGCAGTGCTTTAAGCGGGGCTACTCAAGAGACCCAGTACTTC.

This clonotype was seen many times. The chain is built from TRBV5-1 and TRBJ1-2, with D possibly TRBD1 on 5 matching bases. CDR3 length: 13 amino acids. Germline lookup yields CDR1 SGHRS and CDR2 YFSETQ. V was pared by 0 bases and J by 5 bases, with 8 bases between. The chain's CDR3 is CASSLGREYGYTF. In DNA, the CDR3 is TGCGCCAGCAGCTTGGGCAGGGAGTATGGCTACACCTTC.

This clonotype was counted many times. The V gene is TRBV24-1, the J gene TRBJ1-5, with D tentatively TRBD1 (6 bases). CDR1 and CDR2 from the germline V gene are KGHDR and SFDVKD. The CDR3 spans 17 residues. V shed 9 bases and J shed 2 bases, with 22 bases lying between them. CDR3 in amino acids: CATPLARQVGCNQPQHF. The CDR3 region has the DNA TGTGCCACCCCCCTGGCGAGACAGGTGGGGTGCAATCAGCCCCAGCATTTT.

This clonotype was seen a handful of times. The V gene is TRBV5-1, the J gene TRBJ1-6; D gene ambiguous. Trimming pared 4 bases from V and 1 base from J, leaving 3 bases between. The germline gives CDR1 SGHRS, CDR2 YFSETQ. The CDR3 is made up of 13 amino acids. For the CDR3, the DNA is TGCGCCAGCAGCCAATCCTATAATTCACCCCTCCACTTT. Its protein product is CASSQSYNSPLHF. Using reference TRBV5-1 and TRBJ1-6 for the parts outside the CDR3, the full variable domain is KAGVTQTPRYLIKTRGQQVTLSCSPISGHRSVSWYQQTPGQGLQFLFEYFSETQRNKGNFPGRFSGRQFSNSRSEMNVSTLELGDSALYLCASSQSYNSPLHFGNGTRLTVT.

Details on this clonotype: A much larger clone lies one base from this, so it may be a read error. The J gene is TRBJ2-4, the V gene TRBV9, with 11 bases identical to TRBD2. Germline CDR1 is SGDLS and CDR2 is YYNGEE. The CDR3 is 17 amino acids. This chain's CDR3 is CAGSVGFSGRDKNIQYF. DNA of the CDR3: TGTGCCGGCAGCGTAGGGTTTAGCGGGAGGGACAAAAACATTCAGTACTTC.

This clonotype turned up a few times. The rearrangement links TRBV5-1 to TRBJ2-5, with 11 positions matching TRBD1. Germline values: CDR1 SGHRS, CDR2 YFSETQ. The CDR3 runs 17 residues. The V and J ends lost 1 base and 3 bases, in that order; junction bases with no gene match: 8. CDR3 nucleotide sequence: TGCGCCAGCAGCTTGAAATCGTGGGACAGGGGGGAAGAGACCCAGTACTTC. Protein: CASSLKSWDRGEETQYF. Using reference TRBV5-1 and TRBJ2-5 for the parts outside the CDR3, the full variable domain is KAGVTQTPRYLIKTRGQQVTLSCSPISGHRSVSWYQQTPGQGLQFLFEYFSETQRNKGNFPGRFSGRQFSNSRSEMNVSTLELGDSALYLCASSLKSWDRGEETQYFGPGTRLLVL.

This clonotype was seen ten or more times. V and J are TRBV10-3 and TRBJ2-6; D possibly corresponds to TRBD1 (6 bases). Germline V gene sequence: CDR1 ENHRY, CDR2 SYGVKD. This CDR3 spans 15 amino acids. V gave up 6 bases and J gave up 2 bases, with 11 bases separating them. The CDR3 region has the DNA TGTGCCATCAGCGATCAGGGGACTGGGGCCAACGTCCTGACTTTC. Protein product: CAISDQGTGANVLTF.

This clonotype has ten or more counts. V and J are TRBV5-1 and TRBJ2-7; the D gene is possibly TRBD2 (5 bases). Per the germline V gene, CDR1 is SGHRS and CDR2 is YFSETQ. V was trimmed by 4 bases and J by 7 bases, leaving 18 bases between them. The CDR3 extends over 14 amino acids. The CDR3 spells CASSPTASSGEQYF. CDR3 nucleotide sequence: TGCGCCAGCAGCCCTACGGCCTCGTCGGGGGAGCAGTACTTC.

This clonotype appeared many times. The chain joins TRBV7-9 to TRBJ2-3; 7 nucleotides match TRBD2. With V trimmed by 5 bases and J by 5 bases, 4 bases remained unmatched. The CDR3 has 13 amino acids. Germline CDR1 is SEHNR and CDR2 is FQNEAQ (reference sequence). Here the CDR3 reads CASSRGDGDTQYF. CDR3 nucleotides: TGTGCCAGCAGCCGGGGGGATGGAGATACGCAGTATTTT.

This clonotype was picked up many times. This rearrangement joins TRBV27 to TRBJ2-7; weak D call: TRBD2 (5 bases). The CDR3 is made up of 15 amino acids. CDR1 and CDR2 (germline): MNHEY, SMNVEV (reference sequence). Trimming shortened V by 5 bases and J by 4 bases, and 18 bases separated the two germline ends. Written as DNA, the CDR3 is TGTGCCAGCAGTCCATTTGAGGGTGGTCTTTACGAGCAGTACTTC. This gives the protein CASSPFEGGLYEQYF.

This clonotype was observed at least ten times. In nucleotides, the CDR3 is TGTGCCAGCAGTCTATTCCCAGGCAGGGCTAGCGGGAGGCATGAGCAGTTCTTC. Residues: CASSLFPGRASGRHEQFF. This rearrangement joins TRBV27 to TRBJ2-1, with 11 positions matching TRBD2. CDR3 length: 18 amino acids. Trimming removed 5 bases from V and 8 bases from J; junction bases left unmatched: 17. Germline loops: CDR1 MNHEY, CDR2 SMNVEV (reference sequence).